This T cell receptor beta chain was identified during a study of control samples from healthy donors and cancer patients. Data came from immunoSEQ multiplex PCR; TCRdb stores just in-frame clones and leaves some out. The table includes 50,000 to 55,000 clones, 90% to 95% detected once. The V segment lost 7 bases and the J segment 7 bases; nucleotides outside the gene matches: 11. Germline loops: CDR1 SNHLY, CDR2 FYNNEI. The CDR3 length is 14 residues. This TCR was sampled from a man in his thirties or forties in good health. The chain recombines TRBV2 with TRBJ2-3; 7 bases agree with TRBD2. The sequencing sample was made of blood. The CDR3 spells CASTPREAPNTQYF. DNA for the CDR3: TGTGCCAGCACCCCCCGGGAGGCACCAAATACGCAGTATTTT.